What follows describes a single T cell receptor (beta chain). Preparation of the TCRbeta library involved a method that used unique molecular identifiers. TCRdb passed the PCR reads through MiXCR, listing each CDR3 protein once. The table includes 400,000 to 500,000 distinct CDR3 sequences, about 11% detected once. This entry belongs to a study of T-cell reconstitution after alpha-beta-depleted transplantation in children. J gave up 0 bases and V 7 bases, and 2 bases lay outside the gene matches. The CDR3 loop spans 14 amino acids. Per the germline V gene, CDR1 is MRHNA and CDR2 is SNTAGT. The TCR sequence derives from a human donor who donated a stem cell graft to a child with acute myeloid leukemia. V is TRBV6-4 and J is TRBJ2-2; 7 bases are a match to TRBD2. This sample comprised PBMCs from the stem cell graft donor, obtained from the stem cell graft. CDR3 in amino acids: CASKRGANTGELFF. CDR3 in DNA: TGTGCCAGCAAGCGGGGCGCGAACACCGGGGAGCTGTTTTTT.